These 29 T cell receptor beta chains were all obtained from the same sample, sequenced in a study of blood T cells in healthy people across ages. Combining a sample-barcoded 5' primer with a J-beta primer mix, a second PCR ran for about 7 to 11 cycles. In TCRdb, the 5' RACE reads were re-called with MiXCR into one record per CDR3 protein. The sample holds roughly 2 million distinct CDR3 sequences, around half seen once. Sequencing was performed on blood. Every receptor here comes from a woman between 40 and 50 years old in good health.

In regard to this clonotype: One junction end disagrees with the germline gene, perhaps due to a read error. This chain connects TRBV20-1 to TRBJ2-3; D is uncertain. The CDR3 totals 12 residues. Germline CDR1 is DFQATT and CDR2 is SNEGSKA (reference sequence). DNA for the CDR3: TGCAGTGCTTCTCCTGAGTCAGATGCGCAGTATTTT. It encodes CSASPESDAQYF.

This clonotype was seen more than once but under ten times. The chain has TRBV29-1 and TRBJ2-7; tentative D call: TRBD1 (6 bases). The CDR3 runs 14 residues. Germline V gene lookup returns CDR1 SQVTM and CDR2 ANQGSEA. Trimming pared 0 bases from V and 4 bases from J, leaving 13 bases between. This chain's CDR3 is CSVEESGHDYEQYF. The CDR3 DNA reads TGCAGCGTTGAAGAGTCGGGACACGATTACGAGCAGTACTTC.

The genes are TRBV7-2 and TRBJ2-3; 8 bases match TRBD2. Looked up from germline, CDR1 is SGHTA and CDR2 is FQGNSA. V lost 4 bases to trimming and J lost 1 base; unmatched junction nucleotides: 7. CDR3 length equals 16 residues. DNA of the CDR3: TGTACCAGCAGCTCCCCCCGGCGGGGGGGCACAGATACGCAGTATTTT. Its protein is CTSSSPRRGGTDTQYF.

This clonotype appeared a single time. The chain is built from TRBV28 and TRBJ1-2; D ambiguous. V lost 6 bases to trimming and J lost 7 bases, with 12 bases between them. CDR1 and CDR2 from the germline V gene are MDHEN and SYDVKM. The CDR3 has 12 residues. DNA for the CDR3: TGTGCCAGCAGGGCCGGCCCGCGTGGCTACACCTTC. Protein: CASRAGPRGYTF.

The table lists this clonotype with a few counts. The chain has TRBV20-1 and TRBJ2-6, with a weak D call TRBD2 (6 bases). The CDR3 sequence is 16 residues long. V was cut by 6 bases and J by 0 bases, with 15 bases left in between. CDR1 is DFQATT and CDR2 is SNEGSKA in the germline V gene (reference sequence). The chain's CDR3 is CSARREFSSGANVLTF. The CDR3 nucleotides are TGCAGTGCCCGGAGGGAGTTTAGCTCTGGGGCCAACGTCCTGACTTTC.

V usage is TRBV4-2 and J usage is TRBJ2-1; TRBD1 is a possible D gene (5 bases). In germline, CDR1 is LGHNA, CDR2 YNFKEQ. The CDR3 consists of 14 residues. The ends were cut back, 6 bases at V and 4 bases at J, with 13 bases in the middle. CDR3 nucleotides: TGTGCCAGCAGAATAACTACAGGTTACAATGAGCAGTTCTTC. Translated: CASRITTGYNEQFF.

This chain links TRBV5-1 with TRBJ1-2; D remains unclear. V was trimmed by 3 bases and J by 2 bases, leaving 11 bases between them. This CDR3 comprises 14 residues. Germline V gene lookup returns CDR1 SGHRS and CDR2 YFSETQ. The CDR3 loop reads CASSSNPPNYGYTF. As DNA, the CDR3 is TGCGCCAGCAGCTCCAATCCACCCAACTATGGCTACACCTTC.

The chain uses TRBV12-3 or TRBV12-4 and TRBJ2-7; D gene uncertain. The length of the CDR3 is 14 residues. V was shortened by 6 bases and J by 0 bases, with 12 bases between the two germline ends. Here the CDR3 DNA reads TGTGCCAGCAGCCCATTCATCACCTCCTACGAGCAGTACTTC. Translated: CASSPFITSYEQYF.

CDR3 in amino acids: CSVAIPSACEQYF. Written as DNA, the CDR3 is TGCAGCGTTGCAATCCCCAGTGCATGCGAGCAGTACTTC. This chain links TRBV29-1 with TRBJ2-7; D unresolved. The germline V and J ends were trimmed by 4 bases and 6 bases, with 16 bases remaining between them. The CDR3 is made up of 13 amino acids. CDR1 is SQVTM, CDR2 ANQGSEA, per germline.

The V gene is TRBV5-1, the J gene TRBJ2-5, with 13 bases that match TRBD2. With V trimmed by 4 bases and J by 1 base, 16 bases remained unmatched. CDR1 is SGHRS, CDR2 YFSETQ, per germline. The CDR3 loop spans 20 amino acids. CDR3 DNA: TGCGCCAGCAGCCTGACCCCTTTGACTAGCGGGGGGCCTAGCCAAGAGACCCAGTACTTC. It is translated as CASSLTPLTSGGPSQETQYF.

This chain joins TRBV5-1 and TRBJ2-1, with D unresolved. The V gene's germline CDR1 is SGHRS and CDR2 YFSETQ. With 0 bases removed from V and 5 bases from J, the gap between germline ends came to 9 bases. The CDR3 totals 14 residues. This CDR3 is CASSLARVDNEQFF. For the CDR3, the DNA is TGCGCCAGCAGCTTGGCACGGGTTGACAATGAGCAGTTCTTC.

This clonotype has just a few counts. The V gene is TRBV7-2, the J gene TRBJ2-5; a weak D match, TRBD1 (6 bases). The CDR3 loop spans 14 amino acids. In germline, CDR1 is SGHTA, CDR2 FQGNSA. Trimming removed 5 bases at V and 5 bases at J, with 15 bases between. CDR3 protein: CASSQTQGRETQYF. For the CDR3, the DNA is TGTGCCAGCAGCCAAACACAGGGCCGGGAGACCCAGTACTTC.

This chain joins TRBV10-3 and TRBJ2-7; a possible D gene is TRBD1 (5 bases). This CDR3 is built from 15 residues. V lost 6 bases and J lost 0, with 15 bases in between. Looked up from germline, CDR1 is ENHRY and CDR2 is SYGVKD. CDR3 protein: CAIRQSDRLSYEQYF. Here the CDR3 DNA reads TGTGCCATCAGACAATCCGACAGACTCTCCTACGAGCAGTACTTC.

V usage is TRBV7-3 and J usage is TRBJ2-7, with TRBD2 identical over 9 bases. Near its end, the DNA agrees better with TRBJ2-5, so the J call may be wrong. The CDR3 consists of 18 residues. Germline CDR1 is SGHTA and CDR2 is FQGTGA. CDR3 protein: CASSLRPAGGLGGETQYF. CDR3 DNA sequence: TGTGCCAGCAGCTTAAGGCCGGCGGGGGGGCTTGGAGGAGAGACCCAGTACTTC.

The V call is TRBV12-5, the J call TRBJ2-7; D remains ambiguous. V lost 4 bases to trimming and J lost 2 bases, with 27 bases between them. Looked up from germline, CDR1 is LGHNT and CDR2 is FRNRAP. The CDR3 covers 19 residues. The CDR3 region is CASGWADLVYRQFPYEQYF. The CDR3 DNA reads TGTGCTAGTGGTTGGGCAGACTTAGTGTATCGGCAGTTCCCCTACGAGCAGTACTTC.

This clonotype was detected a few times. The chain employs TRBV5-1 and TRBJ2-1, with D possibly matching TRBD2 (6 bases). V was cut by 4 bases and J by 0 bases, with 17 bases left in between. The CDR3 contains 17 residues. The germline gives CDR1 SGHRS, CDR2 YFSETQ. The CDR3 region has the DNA TGCGCCAGCAGCCCTAGGCCGGGAGACGACTCCTACAATGAGCAGTTCTTC. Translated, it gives CASSPRPGDDSYNEQFF.

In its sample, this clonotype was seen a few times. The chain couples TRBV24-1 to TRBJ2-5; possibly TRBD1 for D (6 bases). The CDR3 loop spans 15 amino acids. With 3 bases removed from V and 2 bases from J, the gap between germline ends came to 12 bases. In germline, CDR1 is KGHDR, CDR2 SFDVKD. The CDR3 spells CATSDPGQIQETQYF. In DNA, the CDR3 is TGTGCCACCAGTGATCCCGGACAGATTCAAGAGACCCAGTACTTC.

CDR3 sequence reads: CASSPFSAPGLEQYF. The DNA for the CDR3 is TGTGCCAGCAGTCCCTTCAGCGCCCCAGGTCTCGAGCAGTACTTC. This chain uses TRBV28 with TRBJ2-4, with D unresolved. The J call is doubtful: the DNA matches TRBJ2-7 better. CDR1 is MDHEN, CDR2 SYDVKM, per germline. The CDR3 has 15 amino acids.

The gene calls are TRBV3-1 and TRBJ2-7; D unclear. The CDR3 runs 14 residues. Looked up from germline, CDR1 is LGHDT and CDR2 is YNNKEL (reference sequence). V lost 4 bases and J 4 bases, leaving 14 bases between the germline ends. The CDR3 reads CASSRGAVGYEQYF. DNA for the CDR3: TGTGCCAGCAGCCGAGGAGCCGTGGGATACGAGCAGTACTTC.

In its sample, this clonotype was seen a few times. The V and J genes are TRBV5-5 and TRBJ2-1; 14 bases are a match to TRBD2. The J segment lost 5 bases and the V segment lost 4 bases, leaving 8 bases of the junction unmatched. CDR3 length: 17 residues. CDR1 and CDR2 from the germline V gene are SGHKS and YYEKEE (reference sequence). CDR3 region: CASSAGLAGALHNEQFF. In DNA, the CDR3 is TGTGCCAGCAGCGCGGGACTAGCGGGGGCTCTTCACAATGAGCAGTTCTTC.

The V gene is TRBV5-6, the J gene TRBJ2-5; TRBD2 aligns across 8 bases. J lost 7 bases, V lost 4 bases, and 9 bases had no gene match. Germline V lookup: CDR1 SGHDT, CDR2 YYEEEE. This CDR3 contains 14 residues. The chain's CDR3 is CASSPGLGGGTQYF. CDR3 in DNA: TGTGCCAGCAGCCCGGGACTAGGAGGGGGGACCCAGTACTTC.

CDR3 protein: CASSAETGGANYGYTF. The CDR3 DNA reads as TGTGCCAGCAGCGCAGAGACAGGAGGAGCTAACTATGGCTACACCTTC. The rearrangement links TRBV9 to TRBJ1-2; TRBD1 might be the D (6 bases). CDR3 length: 16 residues. Germline CDR1 SGDLS, CDR2 YYNGEE. Trimming pared 3 bases from V and 0 bases from J, leaving 15 bases between.

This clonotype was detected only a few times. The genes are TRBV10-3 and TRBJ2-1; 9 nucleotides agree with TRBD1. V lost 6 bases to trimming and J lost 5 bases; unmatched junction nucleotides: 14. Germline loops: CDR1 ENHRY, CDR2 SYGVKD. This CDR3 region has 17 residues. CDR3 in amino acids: CAIRATGGYASNNEQFF. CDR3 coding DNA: TGTGCCATCAGGGCTACAGGGGGCTACGCTTCTAACAATGAGCAGTTCTTC.

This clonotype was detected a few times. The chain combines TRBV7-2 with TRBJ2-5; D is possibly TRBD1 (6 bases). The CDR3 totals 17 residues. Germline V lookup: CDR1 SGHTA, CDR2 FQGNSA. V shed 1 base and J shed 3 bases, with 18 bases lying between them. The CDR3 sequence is CASSLEGVGLQKETQYF. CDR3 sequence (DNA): TGTGCCAGCAGCTTAGAGGGGGTCGGACTTCAGAAAGAGACCCAGTACTTC.

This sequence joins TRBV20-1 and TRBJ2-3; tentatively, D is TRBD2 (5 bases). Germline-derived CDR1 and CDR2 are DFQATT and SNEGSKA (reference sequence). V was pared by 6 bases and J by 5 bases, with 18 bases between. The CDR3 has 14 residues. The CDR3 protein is CSANRAGSKDTQYF. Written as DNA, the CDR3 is TGCAGTGCCAACCGGGCGGGCTCCAAAGATACGCAGTATTTT.

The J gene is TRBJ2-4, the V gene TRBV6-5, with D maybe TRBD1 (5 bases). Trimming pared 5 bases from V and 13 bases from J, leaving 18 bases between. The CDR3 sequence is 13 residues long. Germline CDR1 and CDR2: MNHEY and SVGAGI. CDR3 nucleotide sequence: TGTGCCAGCAGTCAAACCCGGACATGGCCACAGTACTTC. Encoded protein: CASSQTRTWPQYF.

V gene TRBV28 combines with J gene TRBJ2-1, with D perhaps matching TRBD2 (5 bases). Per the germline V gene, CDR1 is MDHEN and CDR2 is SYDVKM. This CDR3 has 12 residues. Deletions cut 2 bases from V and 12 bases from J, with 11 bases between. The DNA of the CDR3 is TGTGCCAGCAGTTTAACTAGGATGCCGCAGTTCTTC. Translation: CASSLTRMPQFF.

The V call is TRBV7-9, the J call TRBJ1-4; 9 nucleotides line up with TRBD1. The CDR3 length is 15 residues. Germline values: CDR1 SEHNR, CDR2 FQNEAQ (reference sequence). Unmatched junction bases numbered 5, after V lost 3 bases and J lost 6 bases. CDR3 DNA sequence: TGTGCCAGCAGCTTTCCGGGACAGGGAGATGAAAAACTGTTTTTT. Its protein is CASSFPGQGDEKLFF.

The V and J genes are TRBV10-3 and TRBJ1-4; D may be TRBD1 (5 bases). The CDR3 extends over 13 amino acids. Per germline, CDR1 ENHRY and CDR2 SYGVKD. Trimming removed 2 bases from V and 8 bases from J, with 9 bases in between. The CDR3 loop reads CAISETGGEKLFF. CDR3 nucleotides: TGTGCCATCAGTGAGACGGGGGGAGAAAAACTGTTTTTT.